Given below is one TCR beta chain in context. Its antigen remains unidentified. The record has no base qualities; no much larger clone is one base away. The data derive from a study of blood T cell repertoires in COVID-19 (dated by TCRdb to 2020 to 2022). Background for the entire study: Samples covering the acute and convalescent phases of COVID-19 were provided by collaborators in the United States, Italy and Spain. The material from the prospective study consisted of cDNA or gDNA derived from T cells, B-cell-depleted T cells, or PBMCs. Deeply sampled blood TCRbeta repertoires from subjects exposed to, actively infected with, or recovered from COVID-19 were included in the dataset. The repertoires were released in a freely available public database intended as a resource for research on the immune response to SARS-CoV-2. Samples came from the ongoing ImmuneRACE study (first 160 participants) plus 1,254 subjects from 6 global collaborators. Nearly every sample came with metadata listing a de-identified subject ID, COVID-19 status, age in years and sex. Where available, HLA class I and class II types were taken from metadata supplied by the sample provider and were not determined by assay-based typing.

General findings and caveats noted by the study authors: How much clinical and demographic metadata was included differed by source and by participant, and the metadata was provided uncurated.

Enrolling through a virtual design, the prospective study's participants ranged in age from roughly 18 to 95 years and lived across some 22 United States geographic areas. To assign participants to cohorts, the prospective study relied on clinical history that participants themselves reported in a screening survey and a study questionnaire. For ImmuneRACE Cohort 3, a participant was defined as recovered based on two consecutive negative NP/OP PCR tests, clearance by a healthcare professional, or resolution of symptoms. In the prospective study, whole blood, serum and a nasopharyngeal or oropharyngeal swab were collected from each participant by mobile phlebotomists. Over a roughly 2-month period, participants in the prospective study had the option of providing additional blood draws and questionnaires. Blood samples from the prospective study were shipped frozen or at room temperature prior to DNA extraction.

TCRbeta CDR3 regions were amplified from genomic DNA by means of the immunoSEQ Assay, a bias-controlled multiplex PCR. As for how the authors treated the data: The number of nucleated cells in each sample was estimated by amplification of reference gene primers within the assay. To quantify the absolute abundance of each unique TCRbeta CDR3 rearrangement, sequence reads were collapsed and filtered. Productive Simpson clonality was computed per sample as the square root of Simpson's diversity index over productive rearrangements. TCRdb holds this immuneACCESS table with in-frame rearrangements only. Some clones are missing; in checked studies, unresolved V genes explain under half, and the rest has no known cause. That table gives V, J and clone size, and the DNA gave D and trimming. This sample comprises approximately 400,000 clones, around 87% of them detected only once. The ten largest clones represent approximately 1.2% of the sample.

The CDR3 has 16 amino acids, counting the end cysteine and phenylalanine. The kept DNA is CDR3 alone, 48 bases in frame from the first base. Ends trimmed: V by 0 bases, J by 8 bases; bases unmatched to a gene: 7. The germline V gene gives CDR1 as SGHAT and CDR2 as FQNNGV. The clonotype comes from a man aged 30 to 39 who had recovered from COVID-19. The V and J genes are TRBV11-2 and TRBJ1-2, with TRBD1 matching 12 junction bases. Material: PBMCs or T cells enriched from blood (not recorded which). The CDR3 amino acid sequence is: CASSLEPGQGARGYTF. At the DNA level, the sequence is TGTGCCAGCAGCTTAGAACCGGGACAGGGGGCGAGGGGCTACACCTTC.